This is a list of T cell receptor beta chains from one sample in a study of blood T cells in healthy people across ages. Each CDR3 protein gets one entry after TCRdb re-called the 5' RACE reads with MiXCR. Counted here are about 640,000 distinct CDR3 sequences, 58% occurring once; the ten biggest clones make up more than 35%. Sequenced: blood. These receptors came from a man aged 60 to 69 in good health. CDR3s leave out the opening cysteine and the closing phenylalanine or tryptophan. A D gene is named only where the DNA matches it firmly. The size field is filled for only some rows; it gives once, few, many or a size class.

TRBJ2-6	TRBV29-1	TRBD1	NA	SARTGSSGANVLT
TRBJ2-5	TRBV10-3	NA	once	AISDLGRAQETQY
TRBJ1-5	TRBV27	NA	NA	ASSLSRRRDQPQH
TRBJ2-5	TRBV2	TRBD1	NA	ASSMTGWGETQY
TRBJ1-1	TRBV3-1	NA	NA	ASSIPGRGTDTEAF
TRBJ1-1	TRBV25-1	NA	NA	ASRLGGGRTEAF
TRBJ2-1	TRBV27	NA	NA	ASSPVSNNEQF
TRBJ1-1	TRBV3-1	NA	NA	ASSQEQGNTEAF
TRBJ2-7	TRBV20-1	NA	NA	SASVGTVSGQY
TRBJ2-1	TRBV27	NA	few	ASGRVYNEQF
TRBJ2-7	TRBV6-1	NA	NA	ASSEAGTNLYEQY
TRBJ2-5	TRBV6-5	NA	NA	ASRGAKGEETQY
TRBJ2-3	TRBV20-1	NA	NA	SAPRVRADTQY
TRBJ2-7	TRBV7-2	NA	NA	ASSLAPDGISSYEQY
TRBJ1-1	TRBV2	TRBD1	NA	ASSEWGQGAQDTEAF
TRBJ2-3	TRBV24-1	NA	NA	ATSPPGASTDTQY
NA	TRBV4-1	NA	NA	TSSQDSRRLYDEQY
TRBJ2-1	TRBV21-1	NA	NA	ASSNKGGTVSYNEQF
TRBJ2-3	TRBV29-1	TRBD2	few	SVEVNGGDTQY
TRBJ1-1	TRBV29-1	NA	NA	RVGGESNTEAF
TRBJ2-2	TRBV4-2	NA	NA	ASSQEGPRRTNTGELF
TRBJ2-5	TRBV6-1	NA	few	ASSKRQAQETQY
TRBJ2-3	TRBV20-1	NA	few	SFQGPGGDTQY
TRBJ1-5	TRBV7-2	NA	few	ASSAQVNQPQH
TRBJ2-5	TRBV20-1	TRBD1	NA	SAKKTDRGETQY
TRBJ1-2	TRBV9	NA	NA	ASSVGGRDYGYT
TRBJ2-3	TRBV5-1	TRBD1	NA	ASSLDRGAVDTQY
TRBJ2-1	TRBV7-9	TRBD2	few	ASSPGLAGVLLYNEQF
TRBJ2-7	TRBV10-1	TRBD1	NA	ASSEKGQDTSSYEQY
TRBJ1-2	TRBV7-9	NA	once	ASTSQTGPNYGYT
TRBJ2-5	TRBV6-4	NA	NA	ASRNKITETQY
TRBJ1-2	TRBV7-8	NA	NA	ASSLARDDYGYT
TRBJ2-3	TRBV7-2	TRBD2	NA	TSSLDGLAGGRNTQY
TRBJ2-1	TRBV4-1	NA	few	ASSLEGSGASEQF
TRBJ2-6	TRBV3-1	TRBD2	few	ASSHGRVGANVLT
TRBJ2-7	TRBV11-2	NA	NA	ASSFLTQTSYEQY
TRBJ2-2	TRBV5-6	NA	NA	ASSGLMGTGELF
TRBJ2-7	TRBV29-1	TRBD2	NA	SVYSGVAYEQY
NA	TRBV3-1	NA	few	ASSQARAVSYNEQY
TRBJ1-2	TRBV6-5	TRBD1	NA	ASSPVTGTGIYGYT
TRBJ2-5	TRBV6-8	TRBD2	few	ASSYSRLAGSPPQETQY
TRBJ1-5	TRBV7-2	NA	NA	ASSTEWRSNQPQH
TRBJ2-7	TRBV7-2	NA	NA	ASSLVGGASQGQY
NA	TRBV10-3	TRBD1	NA	AIRQAGTGRQETQY
TRBJ2-5	TRBV5-1	TRBD1	NA	ASSLVGGPEETQY
TRBJ2-2	TRBV20-1	NA	NA	SGKTPGTGELF
TRBJ2-3	TRBV12-3/TRBV12-4	TRBD2	NA	ASKKAGGARGDTQY
TRBJ2-7	TRBV6-5	TRBD2	many	ASSWKRGGNSYEQY
NA	TRBV12-3/TRBV12-4	NA	NA	ASSSPTWETQY
TRBJ2-5	TRBV12-3/TRBV12-4	TRBD2	NA	ASRIGTSGGETQY
TRBJ2-5	TRBV5-1	TRBD2	few	ASSFSGGRETQY
TRBJ1-1	TRBV3-1	NA	NA	ASNYRGTSGTEAF
TRBJ1-2	TRBV5-8	NA	few	ASSLGYLIYGYT
TRBJ1-6	TRBV6-1	TRBD1	NA	ASSEPRQGIGIPPH